These 9 T cell receptor beta chains share one sample of origin, sequenced in a study of blood T cell repertoires in COVID-19. Here immunoSEQ multiplex PCR was the method, and the copy in TCRdb shows in-frame clones only, minus some. The sample yields some 270,000 clones, about 80% seen once. Source material: peripheral blood. These receptors originate from a person between 65 and 79 years old with COVID-19, enrolled during active disease.

This clone was counted only a few times. This rearrangement joins TRBV19 to TRBJ1-1, with 8 bases aligning to TRBD1. This CDR3 spans 12 amino acids. The germline V gene has CDR1 LNHDA and CDR2 SQIVND (reference sequence). Trimming removed 9 bases from V and 8 bases from J; junction bases left unmatched: 8. As DNA, the CDR3 is TGTGCCAGCCTTTGGGGGACAGGAGAAGCTTTCTTT. Its translation: CASLWGTGEAFF. The complete variable domain, with remaining parts taken from reference TRBV19 and TRBJ1-1, reads DGGITQSPKYLFRKEGQNVTLSCEQNLNHDAMYWYRQDPGQGLRLIYYSQIVNDFQKGDIAEGYSVSREKKESFPLTVTSAQKNPTAFYLCASLWGTGEAFFGQGTRLTVV.

The rearrangement joins TRBV7-2 to TRBJ2-3; 8 bases line up with TRBD2. Trimming cost V 4 bases and J 6 bases; bases outside gene matches: 15. The CDR3 length is 17 residues. In germline, CDR1 is SGHTA, CDR2 FQGNSA. The CDR3 is CASSSPTRGGPGDTQYF. The CDR3 region has the DNA TGTGCCAGCAGCTCTCCCACACGGGGGGGCCCCGGGGATACGCAGTATTTT.

V gene TRBV9 combines with J gene TRBJ1-2; a possible D gene is TRBD1 (6 bases). The V gene's germline CDR1 is SGDLS and CDR2 YYNGEE. With 4 bases removed from V and 4 bases from J, the gap between germline ends came to 14 bases. The CDR3 has 14 amino acids. In nucleotides, the CDR3 is TGTGCCAGCAGCCCCCGACAGGTGGGCTATGGCTACACCTTC. Translating gives CASSPRQVGYGYTF. Full variable domain (outside the CDR3, taken from reference TRBV9 and TRBJ1-2): DSGVTQTPKHLITATGQRVTLRCSPRSGDLSVYWYQQSLDQGLQFLIQYYNGEERAKGNILERFSAQQFPDLHSELNLSSLELGDSALYFCASSPRQVGYGYTFGSGTRLTVV.

V gene TRBV7-9 combines with J gene TRBJ2-7; 7 bases line up with TRBD1. V trimming: 10 bases; J trimming: 2 bases; junction bases outside the gene matches: 5. In germline, CDR1 is SEHNR, CDR2 FQNEAQ (reference sequence). The CDR3 loop spans 12 amino acids. The CDR3 protein is CAIRDSTYEQYF. The CDR3 nucleotides read TGTGCCATCCGGGACAGCACCTACGAGCAGTACTTC.

The chain combines TRBV7-9 with TRBJ2-2; 7 bases agree with TRBD1. CDR3 length: 15 residues. Trimming removed 4 bases from V and 3 bases from J; junction bases left unmatched: 5. CDR1 SEHNR and CDR2 FQNEAQ come from the germline V gene (reference sequence). The CDR3 coding sequence is TGTGCCAGCAGCTCCTCGACAGGGTACACCGGGGAGCTGTTTTTT. Translated: CASSSSTGYTGELFF.

In its sample, this clone was seen many times. The chain combines TRBV2 with TRBJ1-1; tentative D call: TRBD1 (5 bases). This CDR3 comprises 13 residues. Trimming removed 4 bases from V and 0 bases from J, with 6 bases in between. Per germline, CDR1 SNHLY and CDR2 FYNNEI. The CDR3 is CASSGQMNTEAFF. In nucleotides, the CDR3 is TGTGCCAGCAGTGGACAGATGAACACTGAAGCTTTCTTT. Using reference TRBV2 and TRBJ1-1 for the parts outside the CDR3, the full variable domain is EPEVTQTPSHQVTQMGQEVILRCVPISNHLYFYWYRQILGQKVEFLVSFYNNEISEKSEIFDDQFSVERPDGSNFTLKIRSTKLEDSAMYFCASSGQMNTEAFFGQGTRLTVV.

The V and J genes are TRBV5-6 and TRBJ2-5; D unresolved. Per germline, CDR1 SGHDT and CDR2 YYEEEE. The V gene lost 1 base and the J gene lost 2 bases, with 9 bases spanning the gap. This CDR3 region has 14 residues. As DNA, the CDR3 is TGTGCCAGCAGCTTGAGGAGAGCACAAGAGACCCAGTACTTC. This sequence encodes CASSLRRAQETQYF.

This clone was detected a few times. This sequence joins TRBV7-6 and TRBJ2-1; tentatively, D is TRBD2 (6 bases). This CDR3 comprises 15 residues. Germline V gene lookup returns CDR1 SGHVS and CDR2 FNYEAQ. Trimming left V 6 bases short and J 1 base short, with 13 bases between. The CDR3 sequence: CASSDRDWSYNEQFF. The CDR3 nucleotides read TGTGCCAGCAGTGACCGGGACTGGTCCTACAATGAGCAGTTCTTC.

This rearrangement joins TRBV27 to TRBJ2-1; 8 bases agree with TRBD2. The length of the CDR3 is 14 residues. The J segment lost 6 bases and the V segment lost 8 bases, leaving 9 bases of the junction unmatched. Germline assignment: CDR1 MNHEY and CDR2 SMNVEV (reference sequence). Here the CDR3 reads CASGFSGEVNEQFF. CDR3 bases: TGTGCCAGCGGGTTTAGCGGGGAGGTCAATGAGCAGTTCTTC.